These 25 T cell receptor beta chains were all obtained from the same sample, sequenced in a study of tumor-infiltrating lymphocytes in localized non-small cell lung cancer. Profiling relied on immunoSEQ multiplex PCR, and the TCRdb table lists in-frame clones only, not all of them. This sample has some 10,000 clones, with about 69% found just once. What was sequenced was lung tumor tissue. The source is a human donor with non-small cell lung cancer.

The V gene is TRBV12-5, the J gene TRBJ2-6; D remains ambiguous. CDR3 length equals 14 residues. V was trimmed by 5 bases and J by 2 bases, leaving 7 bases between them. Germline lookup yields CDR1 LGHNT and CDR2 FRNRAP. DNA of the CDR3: TGTGCTAGTGGTCTCAATACTGGGGCCAACGTCCTGACTTTC. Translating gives CASGLNTGANVLTF. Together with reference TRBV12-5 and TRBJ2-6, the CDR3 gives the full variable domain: DARVTQTPRHKVTEMGQEVTMRCQPILGHNTVFWYRQTMMQGLELLAYFRNRAPLDDSGMPKDRFSAEMPDATLATLKIQPSEPRDSAVYFCASGLNTGANVLTFGAGSRLTVL.

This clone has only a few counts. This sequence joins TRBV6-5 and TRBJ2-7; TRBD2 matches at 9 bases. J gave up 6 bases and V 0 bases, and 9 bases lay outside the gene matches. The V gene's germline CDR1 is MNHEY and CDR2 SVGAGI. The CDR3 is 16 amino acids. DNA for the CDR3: TGTGCCAGCAGTTACTCAGAGACTAGCGGCCTCAGCGAGCAGTACTTC. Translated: CASSYSETSGLSEQYF.

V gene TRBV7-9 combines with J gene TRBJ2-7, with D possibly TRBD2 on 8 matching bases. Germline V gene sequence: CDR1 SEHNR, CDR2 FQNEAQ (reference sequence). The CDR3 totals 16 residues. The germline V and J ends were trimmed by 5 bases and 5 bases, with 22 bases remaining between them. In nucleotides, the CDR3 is TGTGCCAGCAGCCGGGAGGGGGCAGGGATTCTTAACGAGCAGTACTTC. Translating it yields CASSREGAGILNEQYF.

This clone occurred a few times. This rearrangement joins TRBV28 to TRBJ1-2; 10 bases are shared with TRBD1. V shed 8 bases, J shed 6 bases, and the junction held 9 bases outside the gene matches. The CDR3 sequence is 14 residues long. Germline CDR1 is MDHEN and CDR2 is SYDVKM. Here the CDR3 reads CASLRTGTGDGYTF. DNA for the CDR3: TGTGCCAGCCTCCGGACCGGGACAGGGGATGGCTACACCTTC.

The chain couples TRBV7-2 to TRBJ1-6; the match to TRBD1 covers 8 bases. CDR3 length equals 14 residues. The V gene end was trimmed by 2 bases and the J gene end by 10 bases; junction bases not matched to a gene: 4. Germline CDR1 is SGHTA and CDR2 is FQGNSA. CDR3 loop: CASSLQGAGSPLHF. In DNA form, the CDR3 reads TGTGCCAGCAGCTTACAGGGGGCAGGCTCACCCCTCCACTTT.

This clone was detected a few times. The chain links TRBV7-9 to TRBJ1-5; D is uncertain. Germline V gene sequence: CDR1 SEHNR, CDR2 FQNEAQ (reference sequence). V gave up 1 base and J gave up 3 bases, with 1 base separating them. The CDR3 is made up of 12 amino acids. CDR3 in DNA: TGTGCCAGCAGCTTAGACAATCAGCCCCAGCATTTT. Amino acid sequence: CASSLDNQPQHF.

The CDR3 is CASSQDGRVKYEQYF. CDR3 DNA: TGCGCCAGCAGCCAAGACGGCAGGGTAAAGTACGAGCAGTACTTC. This chain links TRBV4-1 with TRBJ2-7; D is perhaps TRBD1 (5 bases). The CDR3 covers 15 residues. Trimming took off 0 bases at V and 4 bases at J, with 13 bases between the two ends. Germline V gives CDR1 MGHRA, CDR2 YSYEKL.

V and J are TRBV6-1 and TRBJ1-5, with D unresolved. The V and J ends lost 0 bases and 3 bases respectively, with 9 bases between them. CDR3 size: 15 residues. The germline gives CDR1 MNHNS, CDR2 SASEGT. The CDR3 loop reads CASSEARPVNQPQHF. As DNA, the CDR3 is TGTGCCAGCAGTGAAGCACGGCCAGTCAATCAGCCCCAGCATTTT.

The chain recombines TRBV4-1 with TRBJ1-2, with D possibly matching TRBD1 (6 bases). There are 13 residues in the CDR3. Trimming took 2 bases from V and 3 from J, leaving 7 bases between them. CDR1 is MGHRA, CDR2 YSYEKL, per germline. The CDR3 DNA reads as TGCGCCAGCAGCCAAAACAGGGACTATGGCTACACCTTC. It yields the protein CASSQNRDYGYTF.

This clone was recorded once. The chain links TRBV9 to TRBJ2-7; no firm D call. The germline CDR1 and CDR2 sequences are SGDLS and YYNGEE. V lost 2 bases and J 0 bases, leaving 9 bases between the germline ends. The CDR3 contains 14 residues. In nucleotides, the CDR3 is TGTGCCAGCAGCGTCCACGTGGGCTCCTACGAGCAGTACTTC. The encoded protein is CASSVHVGSYEQYF.

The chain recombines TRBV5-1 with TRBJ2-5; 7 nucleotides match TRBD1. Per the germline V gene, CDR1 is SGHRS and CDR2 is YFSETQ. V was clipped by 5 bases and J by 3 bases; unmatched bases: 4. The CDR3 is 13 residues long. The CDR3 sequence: CASRKGAEETQYF. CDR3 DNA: TGCGCCAGCAGAAAGGGGGCCGAAGAGACCCAGTACTTC.

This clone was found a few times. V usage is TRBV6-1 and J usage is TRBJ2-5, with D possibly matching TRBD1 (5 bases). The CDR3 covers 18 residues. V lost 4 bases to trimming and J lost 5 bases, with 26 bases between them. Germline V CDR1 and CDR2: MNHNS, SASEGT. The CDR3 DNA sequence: TGTGCCAGCAGTGGTTCAACAGGTCCGTTGGGTTTTAGGGAGACCCAGTACTTC. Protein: CASSGSTGPLGFRETQYF.

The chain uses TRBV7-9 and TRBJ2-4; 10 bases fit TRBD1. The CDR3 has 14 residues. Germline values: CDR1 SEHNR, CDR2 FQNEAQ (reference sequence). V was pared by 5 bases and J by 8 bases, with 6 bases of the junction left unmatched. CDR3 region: CASSVGQGEDIQYF. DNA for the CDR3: TGTGCCAGCAGCGTTGGACAGGGGGAAGACATTCAGTACTTC. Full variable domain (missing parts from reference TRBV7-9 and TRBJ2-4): DTGVSQNPRHKITKRGQNVTFRCDPISEHNRLYWYRQTLGQGPEFLTYFQNEAQLEKSRLLSDRFSAERPKGSFSTLEIQRTEQGDSAMYLCASSVGQGEDIQYFGAGTRLSVL.

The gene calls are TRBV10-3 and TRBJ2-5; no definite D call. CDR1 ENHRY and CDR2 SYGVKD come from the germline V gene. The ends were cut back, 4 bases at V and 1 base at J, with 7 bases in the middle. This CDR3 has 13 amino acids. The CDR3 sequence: CAISGDFQETQYF. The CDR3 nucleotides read TGTGCCATCAGTGGTGACTTCCAAGAGACCCAGTACTTC.

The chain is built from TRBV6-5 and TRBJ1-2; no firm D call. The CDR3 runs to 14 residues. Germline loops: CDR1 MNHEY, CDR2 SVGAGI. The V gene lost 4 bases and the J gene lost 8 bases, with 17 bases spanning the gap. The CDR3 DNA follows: TGTGCCAGCAGTTCCAACCGCGGTGAAATGGGCTACACCTTC. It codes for CASSSNRGEMGYTF.

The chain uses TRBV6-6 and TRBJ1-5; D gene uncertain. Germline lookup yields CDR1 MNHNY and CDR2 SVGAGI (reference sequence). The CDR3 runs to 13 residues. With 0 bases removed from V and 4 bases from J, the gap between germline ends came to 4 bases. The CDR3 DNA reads TGTGCCAGCAGTTACTCGCCGAATCAGCCCCAGCATTTT. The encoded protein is CASSYSPNQPQHF.

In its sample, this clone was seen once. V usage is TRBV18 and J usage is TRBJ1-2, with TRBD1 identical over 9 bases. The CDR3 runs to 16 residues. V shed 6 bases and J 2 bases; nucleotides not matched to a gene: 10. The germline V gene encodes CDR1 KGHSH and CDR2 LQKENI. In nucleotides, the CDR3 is TGTGCCAGCTCCCCCTCCGTAACAGGGGGCAACTATGGCTACACCTTC. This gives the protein CASSPSVTGGNYGYTF.

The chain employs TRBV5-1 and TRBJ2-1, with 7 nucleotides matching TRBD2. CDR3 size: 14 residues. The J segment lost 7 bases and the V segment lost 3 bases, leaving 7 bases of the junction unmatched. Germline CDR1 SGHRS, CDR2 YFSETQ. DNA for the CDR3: TGCGCCAGCAGCTGGCGGGAGTCTCGGAATGAGCAGTTCTTC. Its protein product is CASSWRESRNEQFF.

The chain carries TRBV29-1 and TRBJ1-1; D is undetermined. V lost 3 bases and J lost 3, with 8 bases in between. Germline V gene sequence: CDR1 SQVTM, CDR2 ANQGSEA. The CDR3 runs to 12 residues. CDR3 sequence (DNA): TGCAGCGTTGAGGGGTCTGACACTGAAGCTTTCTTT. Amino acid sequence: CSVEGSDTEAFF.

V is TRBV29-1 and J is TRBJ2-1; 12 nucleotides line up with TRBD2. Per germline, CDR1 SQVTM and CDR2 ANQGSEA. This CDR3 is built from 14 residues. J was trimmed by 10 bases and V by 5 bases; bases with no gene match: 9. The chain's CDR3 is CSVSLAGGPREQFF. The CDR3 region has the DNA TGCAGCGTTTCCCTAGCGGGAGGGCCGAGGGAGCAGTTCTTC.

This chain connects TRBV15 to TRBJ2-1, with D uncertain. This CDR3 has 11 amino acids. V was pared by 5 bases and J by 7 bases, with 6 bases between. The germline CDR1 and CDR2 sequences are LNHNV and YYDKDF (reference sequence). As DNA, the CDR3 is TGTGCCACCAGCTCAGATAATGAGCAGTTCTTC. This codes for CATSSDNEQFF.

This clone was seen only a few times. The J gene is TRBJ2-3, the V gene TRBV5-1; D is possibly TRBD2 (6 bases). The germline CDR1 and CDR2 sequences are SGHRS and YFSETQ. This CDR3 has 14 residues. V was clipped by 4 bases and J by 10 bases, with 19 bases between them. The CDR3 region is CASSLGTLNSAQYF. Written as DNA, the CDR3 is TGCGCCAGCAGCCTCGGGACTCTTAACTCGGCGCAGTATTTT.

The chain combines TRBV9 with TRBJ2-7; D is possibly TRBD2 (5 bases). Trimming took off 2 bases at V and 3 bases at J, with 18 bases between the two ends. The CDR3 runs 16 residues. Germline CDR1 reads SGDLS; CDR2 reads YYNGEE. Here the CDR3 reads CASSVGESSFFYEQYF. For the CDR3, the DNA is TGTGCCAGCAGCGTTGGGGAGTCGTCTTTTTTCTACGAGCAGTACTTC.

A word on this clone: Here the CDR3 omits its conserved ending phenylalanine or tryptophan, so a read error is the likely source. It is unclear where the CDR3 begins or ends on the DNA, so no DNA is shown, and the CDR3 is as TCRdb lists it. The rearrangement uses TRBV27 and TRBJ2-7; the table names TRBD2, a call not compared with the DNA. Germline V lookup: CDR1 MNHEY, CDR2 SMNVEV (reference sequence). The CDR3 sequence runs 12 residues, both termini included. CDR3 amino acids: CASISCGTRSSL.

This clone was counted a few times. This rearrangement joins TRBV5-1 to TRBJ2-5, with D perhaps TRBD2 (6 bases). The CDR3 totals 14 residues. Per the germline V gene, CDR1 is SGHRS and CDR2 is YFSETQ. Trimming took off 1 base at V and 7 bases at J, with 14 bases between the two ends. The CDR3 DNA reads TGCGCCAGCAGCTTGAGAGGAGGGGAATCGACCCAGTACTTC. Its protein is CASSLRGGESTQYF.